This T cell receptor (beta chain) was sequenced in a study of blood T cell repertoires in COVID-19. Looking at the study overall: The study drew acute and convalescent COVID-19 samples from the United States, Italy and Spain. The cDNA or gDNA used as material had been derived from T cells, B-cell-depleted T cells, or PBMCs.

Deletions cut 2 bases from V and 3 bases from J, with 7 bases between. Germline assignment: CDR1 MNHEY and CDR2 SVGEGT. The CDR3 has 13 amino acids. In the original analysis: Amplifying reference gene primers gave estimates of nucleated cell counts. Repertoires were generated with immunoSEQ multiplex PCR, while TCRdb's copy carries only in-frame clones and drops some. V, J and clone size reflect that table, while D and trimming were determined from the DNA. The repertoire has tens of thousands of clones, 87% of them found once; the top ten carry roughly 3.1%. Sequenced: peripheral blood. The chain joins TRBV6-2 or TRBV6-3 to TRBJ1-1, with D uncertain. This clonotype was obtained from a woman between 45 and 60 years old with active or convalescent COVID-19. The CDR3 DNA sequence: TGTGCCAGCAGTTACAGGGAGGACACTGAAGCTTTCTTT. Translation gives CASSYREDTEAFF.